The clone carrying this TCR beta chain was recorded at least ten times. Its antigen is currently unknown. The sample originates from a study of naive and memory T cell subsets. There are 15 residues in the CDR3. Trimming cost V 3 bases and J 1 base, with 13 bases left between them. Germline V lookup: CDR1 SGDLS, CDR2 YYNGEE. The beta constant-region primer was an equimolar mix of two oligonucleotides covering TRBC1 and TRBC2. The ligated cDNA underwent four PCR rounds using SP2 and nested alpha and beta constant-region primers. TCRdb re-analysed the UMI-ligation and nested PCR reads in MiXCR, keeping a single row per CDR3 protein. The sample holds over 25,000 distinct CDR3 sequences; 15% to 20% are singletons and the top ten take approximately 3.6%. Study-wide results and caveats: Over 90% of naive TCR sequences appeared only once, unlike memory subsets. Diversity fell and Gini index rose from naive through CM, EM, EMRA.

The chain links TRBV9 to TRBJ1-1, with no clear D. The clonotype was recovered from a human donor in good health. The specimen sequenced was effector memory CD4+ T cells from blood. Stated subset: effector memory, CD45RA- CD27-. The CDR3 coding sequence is TGTGCCAGCAGCGACGCTTCCTCGGGGAACACTGAAGCTTTCTTT. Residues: CASSDASSGNTEAFF.